This entry is about one TCR beta chain. The data are from a study of blood T cell repertoires in COVID-19. Looked up from germline, CDR1 is KGHSH and CDR2 is LQKENI. CDR3 length equals 14 residues. V lost 2 bases and J lost 6; bases outside the gene matches: 3. This table comes from immunoSEQ multiplex PCR, and its TCRdb copy is limited to in-frame clones, with some not included. The sample has 210,000 or so clones, 83% seen once. J is TRBJ1-5 and V is TRBV18; 8 bases match TRBD1. Source material: PBMCs or T cells enriched from blood (not recorded which). The receptor comes from a woman aged 50 to 60 who had been exposed to COVID-19. The CDR3: CASSPGQGAQPQHF. CDR3 nucleotide sequence: TGTGCCAGCTCACCAGGACAGGGCGCTCAGCCCCAGCATTTT.